Given below is one T cell receptor (beta chain) in context. V gave up 4 bases and J gave up 0 bases, with 6 bases separating them. CDR1 and CDR2 (germline): ENHRY, SYGVKD. The CDR3 spans 13 residues. Using immunoSEQ multiplex PCR, the repertoire was profiled, and TCRdb retains in-frame clones only, with some absent. Of around 150,000 clones in the sample, around 94% were seen once. The data belong to a study of control samples from healthy donors and cancer patients. Sequenced material: PBMCs. V and J are TRBV10-3 and TRBJ2-5, with D unresolved. This TCR was sampled from a man in his sixties with colorectal cancer. In DNA, the CDR3 is TGTGCCATCAGTGTTCGGAACCAAGAGACCCAGTACTTC. Residues: CAISVRNQETQYF.